The source of this TCR beta chain is a study of blood T cell repertoires in COVID-19. Cohort assignment relied on participant-reported clinical history. Donors of Cohort 3 who recovered were those that had two negative PCRs, clearance, or symptom resolution. V dropped 5 bases and J dropped 0 bases, with 11 bases sitting between them. In germline, CDR1 is MDHEN, CDR2 SYDVKM. This CDR3 has 15 residues. Only in-frame clones appear in the TCRdb table, and some are missing; sequencing was by immunoSEQ multiplex PCR. In the table there are 200,000 to 250,000 clones, 65% to 85% of which are singletons. This chain links TRBV28 with TRBJ1-5; D might be TRBD1 (6 bases). The specimen sequenced was PBMCs or T cells enriched from blood (not recorded which). The receptor was derived from a woman in her thirties or forties who had recovered from COVID-19. In DNA form, the CDR3 reads TGTGCCAGCAGTACCGGACAGTATAGCAATCAGCCCCAGCATTTT. It translates to CASSTGQYSNQPQHF.